The T cell receptor (beta chain) under discussion was sequenced for a study of CD8+ T cells in alopecia areata. Overall study findings and caveats: Normal skin's resident alphabeta T cells are sequenced alongside lesional scalp T cells. Any link of baseline CD8+ expansion to response, resting on one nonresponder, remains uncertain.

Sequencing used cDNA as its template, made by extracting RNA and reverse transcribing it. Data came from immunoSEQ multiplex PCR; TCRdb stores just in-frame clones and leaves some out. The sample records some 170,000 clones, about 61% being singletons. Comment on this clone: Its specificity is unknown.

Per germline, CDR1 MGHRA and CDR2 YSYEKL. V was pared by 3 bases and J by 1 base, with 9 bases between. CDR3 length: 14 residues. Treatment defined: oral pan-JAK inhibitor, 5-10 mg twice daily. Material: CD4+ T cells sorted from blood, obtained between weeks 55 and 65, from a patient treated with tofacitinib. This TCR was recovered from a human donor with alopecia areata. This sequence joins TRBV4-1 and TRBJ2-5; D call uncertain. The DNA for the CDR3 is TGCGCCAGCAGCCAGCCACTGATCCAAGAGACCCAGTACTTC. Protein: CASSQPLIQETQYF.